This TCR beta chain is drawn from a study of CD8+CD57+ T cells in acquired aplastic anemia. About the research overall: The average for DNA from sorted CD4+ and CD8+ cells was 3 to 3.5 ug.

A word on this clonotype: Its antigen is unidentified.

CD8+CD57+ cell expansion, shown by flow cytometry, had occurred in the patients selected for sequencing. Each of the patients presented with severe acquired aplastic anemia. Patients were untreated when blood was sampled. Germline CDR1 and CDR2: SGHRS and YFSETQ. The CDR3 is 11 residues long. V lost 5 bases to trimming and J lost 4 bases, with 5 bases between them. Genomic DNA constituted the template upon which TCR beta VDJ and CDR3 profiling was performed. TCRdb recomputed calls from the reads with MiXCR, one row per CDR3 protein. This table has about 160,000 distinct CDR3 sequences, 65% to 75% appearing once. Study observations and caveats: Controls and patients did not differ significantly in CD8+ Simpson's diversity.

Source material: sorted CD4+, CD8+, or CD8+CD57+ T cells (not recorded which) from PBMCs. The source is a human donor with aplastic anemia. The V call is TRBV5-1, the J call TRBJ2-3; D gene uncertain. The CDR3 sequence is CASRAADTQYF. The CDR3 nucleotides read TGCGCCAGCAGGGCCGCAGATACGCAGTATTTT.